This T cell receptor (beta chain) was sequenced during a study of blood T cell repertoires in COVID-19. Across the whole study: Whether acute or convalescent, the COVID-19 samples came from the United States, Italy and Spain. In each case, the material was cDNA or gDNA derived from T cells, B-cell-depleted T cells, or PBMCs.

Using immunoSEQ multiplex PCR, the repertoire was profiled, and TCRdb retains in-frame clones only, with some absent. In the table there are 200,000 to 300,000 clones, about 85% of which are singletons. This clonotype originated in a man in his 60s with acute or convalescent COVID-19. Sequenced material: peripheral blood.

For the CDR3, the DNA is TGTGCCAGCAGCTTACAATACAATTACGAGCAGTACTTC. Protein sequence: CASSLQYNYEQYF. V is TRBV11-3 and J is TRBJ2-7; D gene ambiguous. Trimming pared 2 bases from V and 4 bases from J, leaving 9 bases between. This CDR3 has 13 amino acids. The germline V gene encodes CDR1 SGHNT and CDR2 YENEEA.